The 2 T cell receptor beta chains in this list originate from one sample, sequenced in a study of T-cell reconstitution after alpha-beta-depleted transplantation in children. Preparing the TCRbeta library involved the use of unique molecular identifiers. Each CDR3 protein gets one entry after TCRdb re-called the PCR reads with MiXCR. The sample yields about 220,000 distinct CDR3 sequences, under 20% seen once. The material sequenced was PBMCs, mostly from graft donor cells, taken 360 days after TCRalphabeta/CD19-depleted stem cell transplant. The receptors were sampled from a male patient aged 2 to 9 who had a stem cell transplant for acute lymphoblastic leukemia, so the T cells may come from the graft donor.

The V and J genes are TRBV7-9 and TRBJ2-1; possibly TRBD2 for D (7 bases). The V and J ends lost 1 base and 6 bases respectively, with 13 bases between them. CDR1 is SEHNR and CDR2 is FQNEAQ in the germline V gene (reference sequence). The CDR3 has 15 amino acids. CDR3 DNA sequence: TGTGCCAGCAGCTTAGGTTTAGGGGGGGCCAATGAGCAGTTCTTC. It is translated as CASSLGLGGANEQFF.

The chain uses TRBV25-1 and TRBJ2-1; 9 bases agree with TRBD2. CDR1 and CDR2 from the germline V gene are MGHDK and SYGVNS. V was pared by 3 bases and J by 6 bases, with 6 bases of the junction left unmatched. There are 15 residues in the CDR3. Here the CDR3 reads CASSDWVAGVNEQFF. The CDR3 nucleotides are TGTGCCAGCAGTGACTGGGTAGCGGGGGTCAATGAGCAGTTCTTC.